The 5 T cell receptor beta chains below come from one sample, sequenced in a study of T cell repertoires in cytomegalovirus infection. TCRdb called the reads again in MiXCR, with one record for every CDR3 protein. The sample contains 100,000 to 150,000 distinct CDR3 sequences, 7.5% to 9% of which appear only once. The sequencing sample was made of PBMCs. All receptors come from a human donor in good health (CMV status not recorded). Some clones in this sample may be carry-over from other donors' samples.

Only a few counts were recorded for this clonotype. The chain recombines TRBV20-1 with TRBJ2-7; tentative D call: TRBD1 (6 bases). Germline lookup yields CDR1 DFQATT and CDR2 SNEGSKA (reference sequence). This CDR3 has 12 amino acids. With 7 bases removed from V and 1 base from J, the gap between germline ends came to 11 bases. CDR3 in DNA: TGCAGTGTCCAAGGACAGTCCTACGAGCAGTACTTC. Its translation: CSVQGQSYEQYF.

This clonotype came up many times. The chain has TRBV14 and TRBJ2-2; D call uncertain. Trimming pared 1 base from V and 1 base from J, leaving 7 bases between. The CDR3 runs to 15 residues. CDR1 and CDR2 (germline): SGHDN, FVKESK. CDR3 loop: CASSQAVLNTGELFF. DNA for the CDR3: TGTGCCAGCAGCCAAGCGGTACTGAACACCGGGGAGCTGTTTTTT.

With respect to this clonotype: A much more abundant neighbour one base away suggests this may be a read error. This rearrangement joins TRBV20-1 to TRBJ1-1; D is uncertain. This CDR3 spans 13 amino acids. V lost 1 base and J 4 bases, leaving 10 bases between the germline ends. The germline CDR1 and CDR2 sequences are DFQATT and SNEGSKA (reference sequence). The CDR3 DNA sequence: TGCAGTGCTAGAGGACGGTTGAGCACTGAAGCTTTCTTT. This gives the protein CSARGRLSTEAFF.

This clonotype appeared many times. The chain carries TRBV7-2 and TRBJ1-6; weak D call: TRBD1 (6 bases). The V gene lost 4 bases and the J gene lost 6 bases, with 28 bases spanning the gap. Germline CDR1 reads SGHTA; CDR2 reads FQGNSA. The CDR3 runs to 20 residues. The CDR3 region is CASSSTRTGGWRLGNSPLHF. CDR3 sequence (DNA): TGTGCCAGCAGCTCGACGCGAACGGGGGGCTGGCGATTAGGTAATTCACCCCTCCACTTT.

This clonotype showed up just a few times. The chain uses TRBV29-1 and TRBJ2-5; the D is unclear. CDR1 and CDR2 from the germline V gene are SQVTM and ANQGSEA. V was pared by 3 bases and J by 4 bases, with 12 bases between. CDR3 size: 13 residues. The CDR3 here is CSVDQLPGETQYF. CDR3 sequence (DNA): TGCAGCGTTGATCAGCTCCCGGGAGAGACCCAGTACTTC.